The present entry profiles one T cell receptor beta chain with its context. The antigen is unknown. Primers included in the PCR were 60 Vbeta and 13 Jbeta primers. Sequenced by immunoSEQ multiplex PCR; TCRdb stores in-frame clones only, minus some. The table has over 150,000 clones, approximately 71% seen once; the top ten hold approximately 5.6%. These data come from a study of cytomegalovirus exposure and HLA in healthy donors. Study context: There were 65 million to 85 million unique TCRs (from HLA-typed donors) in an early data release. For the 300 to 450 genotyped donors, over 80% fell within the Caucasian-associated ancestry cluster. Study-wide findings and caveats: In a later analysis, an Asian-associated ancestry cluster reportedly showed fewer N-insertions than the approximately 620-donor mean. Among TCR beta chains, those listed as cytomegalovirus-associated numbered around 180.

CDR3 length: 18 residues. Looked up from germline, CDR1 is SNHLY and CDR2 is FYNNEI. The chain employs TRBV2 and TRBJ2-5; TRBD1 matches at 7 bases. The J call may be incorrect, as the DNA end agrees better with TRBJ2-7. This clonotype originated in a woman under 30 in good health and CMV-seropositive. Sequencing was done on a sample of PBMCs. The DNA of the CDR3 is TGTGCCAGCACCCAACCGGGACAGAGGGGGTTAGGTCCCTACGAGCAGTACTTC. Its protein is CASTQPGQRGLGPYEQYF.